This T cell receptor beta chain was sequenced in a study of T-cell memory formation after mild COVID-19. Notes on the study in general: Clones which contracted sat mainly in CM and EM if CD4+, and in EMRA if CD8+. While clones contracting from day 15 to 85 were balanced between CD4 and CD8, later expanders leaned CD4+.

CDR3 length equals 15 residues. J gave up 3 bases and V 3 bases, and 4 bases lay outside the gene matches. From germline, CDR1 is SGHDT and CDR2 YYEEEE. Turning to this clonotype: Its antigen is undetermined.

Barcoded TCR alpha and TCR beta cDNA libraries with UMIs came from 5'RACE using constant-segment primers. Via MiXCR, TCRdb re-called the 5' RACE reads, giving one row per CDR3 protein. Of 11,000 to 15,000 distinct CDR3 sequences listed, approximately 19% are singletons. The rearrangement uses TRBV5-6 and TRBJ1-2, with 11 bases aligning to TRBD1. What was sequenced was PBMCs or a T cell subset sorted from them (not recorded which). This TCR came from an adult woman who had mild COVID-19 (a few samples of this study predate the infection). Cell type and time point are not known. CDR3 nucleotide sequence: TGTGCCAGCAGCTGGACAGGGGGCGAGGACTATGGCTACACCTTC. This translates into CASSWTGGEDYGYTF.